This T cell receptor beta chain was observed in a study of blood T cell repertoires in COVID-19. Overall study context: The analysed material was cDNA or gDNA that came from T cells, B-cell-depleted T cells, or PBMCs.

Sequenced by immunoSEQ multiplex PCR; TCRdb stores in-frame clones only, minus some. The sample lists some 300,000 clones, roughly 90% occurring once. Assignments of participants to cohorts depended upon their own reported clinical history. In Cohort 3, a recovered donor had either two negative PCRs, clearance, or symptom resolution. The CDR3 totals 13 residues. Germline CDR1 is KGHSH and CDR2 is LQKENI. The V gene lost 2 bases and the J gene lost 3 bases, with 7 bases spanning the gap. This sequence joins TRBV18 and TRBJ1-1; D call uncertain. The sequenced material came from PBMCs or T cells enriched from blood (not recorded which). This sequence was found in a middle-aged woman who had recovered from COVID-19. CDR3 residues: CASSPFADTEAFF. In DNA, the CDR3 is TGTGCCAGCTCACCATTTGCAGACACTGAAGCTTTCTTT.